This TCR beta chain was sequenced for a study of shared T cell receptors in the human thymus (TCRdb year 2021). For context, the study as a whole: The study examined how self-reactive, shared T-cell receptor alpha chains are generated in the human thymus.

The germline V gene gives CDR1 as SGHAT and CDR2 as FQNNGV. The CDR3, from cysteine to phenylalanine, totals 18 residues. The kept DNA is CDR3 alone, 54 bases in frame from the first base. Relative to germline, V is missing 3 bases and J is missing 5 bases, with 18 bases of the junction outside any gene match. Concerning this clone itself: The antigen it binds to is not known. Base-call qualities are not available, and no considerably larger clone is one nucleotide away.

Library method: the immunoSEQ multiplex PCR assay. Sourced from immuneACCESS, this table was stored by TCRdb with only in-frame sequences that have V and J called. A share of the clones is absent; for the studies checked, an unresolved V gene accounts for under half, and the remainder has no known explanation. The sample table lists hundreds of thousands of clones, 75% to 90% of them with a count of one. The top ten constitute 0.008% to 0.011% of the sample. The same specimen was also included in a second study, on human thymus T cells. According to the second study: Donors were immunologically healthy infants undergoing open corrective cardiac surgery for congenital heart defects in Finland. The thymus tissue came from surgical resects taken out during corrective cardiac surgery. Usage of V and J gene segments appeared to be biased in both the thymic and the peripheral blood repertoires. The related research found that thymic TCR repertoires overlapped highly between unrelated individuals. The study characterized TCR alpha and beta repertoires from about 8 infant thymus samples and a few related peripheral blood samples. Donor ages ranged from about 7 to 244 days, and the cohort comprised 5 to 7 male and two female infants. Thymocytes were released mechanically from tissue and stored at -70 °C as pellets of about 9-32 million cells. A QIAsymphony instrument was used to extract genomic DNA from the frozen cell pellets. The immunoSEQ multiplex PCR assay was used to amplify the TCRB and TCRAD loci from a standardized quantity of quality-controlled genomic DNA. Amplicons spanned the V(D)J region at a length sufficient to cover the CDR3 and identify V and J genes. Through the commercial immunoSEQ service, the amplicons were sequenced on an Illumina platform. Primer bias and sequencing errors were corrected using previously described methods, and TCRAD and TCRB definitions followed the IMGT database. Analysis of the repertoires was done with immunoSEQ Analyzer 3.0 and VDJTools and included basic statistics, V/J segment usage, diversity estimates, rarefaction and pairwise overlap. Diversity was estimated with Chao1, ChaoE, Efron-Thisted, Shannon and inverse Simpson indices, and also on datasets down-sampled to the smallest sample. Repertoire overlap used strict matching of CDR3 nucleotide sequence, V gene and J gene, with Jaccard-based multidimensional scaling clustering. On average, roughly 850,000 unique TCRB clonotypes were obtained from thymus samples, compared with about 84,000 from blood samples.

The sequencing sample was made of thymocytes. The receptor's source is a girl under three years old with a congenital heart defect. Donor details come from another sample of the same person, matched by shared clones. The sequence joins TRBV11-2 to TRBJ2-7, with 8 bases matching TRBD1. CDR3 sequence: CASSFIVGRQGFTDEQYF. At the DNA level, the sequence is TGTGCCAGCAGCTTTATAGTCGGAAGACAGGGGTTCACGGACGAGCAGTACTTC.